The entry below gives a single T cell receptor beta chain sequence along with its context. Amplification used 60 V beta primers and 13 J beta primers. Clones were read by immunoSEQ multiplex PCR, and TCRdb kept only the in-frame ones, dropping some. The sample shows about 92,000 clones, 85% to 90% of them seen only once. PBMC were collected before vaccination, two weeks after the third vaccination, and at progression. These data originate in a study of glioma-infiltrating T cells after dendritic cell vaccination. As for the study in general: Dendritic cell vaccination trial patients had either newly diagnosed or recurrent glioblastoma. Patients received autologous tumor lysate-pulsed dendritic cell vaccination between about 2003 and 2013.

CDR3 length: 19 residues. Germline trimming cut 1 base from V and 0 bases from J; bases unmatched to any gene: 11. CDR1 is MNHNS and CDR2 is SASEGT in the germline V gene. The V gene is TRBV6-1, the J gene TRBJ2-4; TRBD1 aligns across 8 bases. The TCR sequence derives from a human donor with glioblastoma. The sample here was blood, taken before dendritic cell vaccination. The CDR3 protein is CASSEESGQAKLAKNIQYF. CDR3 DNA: TGTGCCAGCAGTGAAGAATCGGGACAGGCTAAACTAGCCAAAAACATTCAGTACTTC.